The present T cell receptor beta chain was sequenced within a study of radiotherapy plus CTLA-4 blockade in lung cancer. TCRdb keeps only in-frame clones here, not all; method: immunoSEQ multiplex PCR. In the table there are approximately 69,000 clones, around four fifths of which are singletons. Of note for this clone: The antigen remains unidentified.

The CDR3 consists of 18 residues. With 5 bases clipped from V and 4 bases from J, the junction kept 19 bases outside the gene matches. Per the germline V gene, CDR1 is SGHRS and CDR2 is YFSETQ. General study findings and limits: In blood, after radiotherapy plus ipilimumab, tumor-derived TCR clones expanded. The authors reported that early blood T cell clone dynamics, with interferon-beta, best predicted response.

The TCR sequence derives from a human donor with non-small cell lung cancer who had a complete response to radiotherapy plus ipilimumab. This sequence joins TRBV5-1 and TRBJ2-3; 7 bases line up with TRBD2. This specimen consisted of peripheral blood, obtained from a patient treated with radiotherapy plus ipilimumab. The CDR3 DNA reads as TGCGCCAGCAGTCAGGAGATAGCGGGCCCAGGAAGGGCAGATACGCAGTATTTT. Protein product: CASSQEIAGPGRADTQYF.